Each of the 27 T cell receptor beta chains below was sequenced from the same sample in a study of control samples from healthy donors and cancer patients. Sequencing was performed with immunoSEQ multiplex PCR; in TCRdb, only in-frame clones are kept and a portion is missing. There are 160,000 or so clones in the sample; around 90% occur only once, and about 0.73% lies in the top ten. The sequenced sample consisted of blood. These TCRs come from a woman in her twenties or thirties in good health.

CDR3 coding DNA: TGTGCCAGCAGCTTTAGCGGAGACCTCTTAAACATTCAGTACTTC. It codes for CASSFSGDLLNIQYF. The chain uses TRBV16 and TRBJ2-4, with a weak D call TRBD2 (6 bases). Germline V gene sequence: CDR1 KGHSY, CDR2 FQNENV. Trimming cost V 5 bases and J 6 bases, with 17 bases left between them. The length of the CDR3 is 15 residues.

This chain joins TRBV6-4 and TRBJ2-6; 14 positions match TRBD2. J was trimmed by 3 bases and V by 3 bases; bases with no gene match: 1. This CDR3 has 17 residues. The germline gives CDR1 MRHNA, CDR2 SNTAGT. CDR3 in amino acids: CASSEGTSGSGANVLTF. CDR3 in DNA: TGTGCCAGCAGTGAAGGGACTAGCGGGAGTGGGGCCAACGTCCTGACTTTC.

For the CDR3, the DNA is TGTGCCATCAGTGATAGGCAGCCCTCAGGGCCAGATACGCAGTATTTT. Amino acids: CAISDRQPSGPDTQYF. The chain recombines TRBV10-3 with TRBJ2-3, with D possibly being TRBD1 (5 bases). Germline CDR1 ENHRY, CDR2 SYGVKD. CDR3 size: 16 residues. V lost 3 bases and J lost 4, with 17 bases in between.

The J gene is TRBJ1-3, the V gene TRBV6-6; D remains ambiguous. This CDR3 contains 15 residues. In germline, CDR1 is MNHNY, CDR2 SVGAGI (reference sequence). V was pared by 6 bases and J by 0 bases, with 12 bases between. The CDR3 bases are TGTGCCAGCAGAACGGACGGGTTCTCTGGAAACACCATATATTTT. Protein sequence: CASRTDGFSGNTIYF.

The chain is built from TRBV13 and TRBJ2-1; D is possibly TRBD2 (6 bases). V lost 6 bases to trimming and J lost 8 bases, with 14 bases between them. The germline CDR1 and CDR2 sequences are PRHDT and FYEKMQ (reference sequence). The CDR3 runs to 13 residues. The CDR3 loop reads CASRIASEYEQFF. CDR3 sequence (DNA): TGTGCCAGCAGGATCGCTAGCGAGTATGAGCAGTTCTTC. Based on the CDR3 plus reference TRBV13 and TRBJ2-1, the full variable domain is AAGVIQSPRHLIKEKRETATLKCYPIPRHDTVYWYQQGPGQDPQFLISFYEKMQSDKGSIPDRFSAQQFSDYHSELNMSSLELGDSALYFCASRIASEYEQFFGPGTRLTVL.

The chain has TRBV3-1 (or the pseudogene TRBV3-2) and TRBJ1-2, with 8 bases identical to TRBD1. The CDR3 has 14 residues. Germline CDR1 reads LGHDT; CDR2 reads YNNKEL (reference sequence). J gave up 5 bases and V 7 bases, and 9 bases lay outside the gene matches. CDR3 nucleotide sequence: TGTGCCAGCACCCCGTCGGACAGGGATTATGGCTACACCTTC. Protein product: CASTPSDRDYGYTF.

This chain links TRBV6-6 with TRBJ1-1; D uncertain. V was cut by 8 bases and J by 0 bases, with 10 bases left in between. CDR3 size: 13 residues. The V gene's germline CDR1 is MNHNY and CDR2 SVGAGI (reference sequence). CDR3 DNA sequence: TGTGCCAGCGCAGTAAATATGAACACTGAAGCTTTCTTT. It is translated as CASAVNMNTEAFF.

The V and J genes are TRBV20-1 and TRBJ2-7; D is tentatively TRBD1 or TRBD2 (5 bases each). Trimming removed 3 bases at V and 2 bases at J, with 8 bases between. The CDR3 runs 12 residues. Germline CDR1 DFQATT, CDR2 SNEGSKA (reference sequence). The CDR3, as DNA: TGCAGTGCTAGTGGGGGAACCTACGAGCAGTACTTC. It is translated as CSASGGTYEQYF.

The chain combines TRBV5-1 with TRBJ2-7; 7 bases line up with TRBD1. This CDR3 is 16 amino acids long. V lost 3 bases to trimming and J lost 3 bases; unmatched junction nucleotides: 12. Germline CDR1 and CDR2: SGHRS and YFSETQ. The CDR3 nucleotides read TGCGCCAGCAGCTCGGTAGGGACAGCTTCCGACTACGAGCAGTACTTC. It specifies CASSSVGTASDYEQYF.

This chain joins TRBV6-5 and TRBJ1-1; TRBD1 matches 7 bases. This CDR3 spans 14 amino acids. Germline trimming cut 4 bases from V and 0 bases from J; bases unmatched to any gene: 2. Germline CDR1 is MNHEY and CDR2 is SVGAGI. The CDR3 region has the DNA TGTGCCAGCAGTTGGGACAGCATGAACACTGAAGCTTTCTTT. Encoded protein: CASSWDSMNTEAFF.

This rearrangement joins TRBV10-3 to TRBJ2-1; the D gene is possibly TRBD2 (5 bases). Deletions cut 10 bases from V and 0 bases from J, with 16 bases between. Germline V gene data show CDR1 as ENHRY and CDR2 as SYGVKD. The CDR3 contains 15 residues. CDR3 coding DNA: TGTGCCAGTACGGGGTCTCTTAGCTCCTACAATGAGCAGTTCTTC. This encodes CASTGSLSSYNEQFF.

This chain links TRBV5-1 with TRBJ2-7; 12 nucleotides line up with TRBD2. CDR3 length: 18 amino acids. With 3 bases clipped from V and 3 bases from J, the junction kept 13 bases outside the gene matches. Germline CDR1 is SGHRS and CDR2 is YFSETQ. This CDR3 reads CASSSPTSGSSIGYEQYF. CDR3 in DNA: TGCGCCAGCAGCTCTCCGACTAGCGGGAGCTCGATAGGCTACGAGCAGTACTTC.

V usage is TRBV7-9 and J usage is TRBJ2-3, with D unresolved. Per germline, CDR1 SEHNR and CDR2 FQNEAQ (reference sequence). V lost 5 bases to trimming and J lost 6 bases, with 9 bases between them. This CDR3 comprises 12 residues. This CDR3 is CASSRPLDTQYF. As DNA, the CDR3 is TGTGCCAGCAGCCGTCCGTTGGATACGCAGTATTTT. Full variable domain (remainder filled in from reference TRBV7-9 and TRBJ2-3): DTGVSQNPRHKITKRGQNVTFRCDPISEHNRLYWYRQTLGQGPEFLTYFQNEAQLEKSRLLSDRFSAERPKGSFSTLEIQRTEQGDSAMYLCASSRPLDTQYFGPGTRLTVL.

The chain is built from TRBV7-2 and TRBJ1-1; D call uncertain. The CDR3 contains 14 residues. Germline V gene sequence: CDR1 SGHTA, CDR2 FQGNSA. Trimming cost V 1 base and J 0 bases, with 6 bases left between them. DNA for the CDR3: TGTGCCAGCAGCTTAGACAGCATGAACACTGAAGCTTTCTTT. This codes for CASSLDSMNTEAFF.

V and J are TRBV25-1 and TRBJ2-1; D ambiguous. CDR3 length: 13 residues. The ends were cut back, 3 bases at V and 15 bases at J, with 18 bases in the middle. Germline V lookup: CDR1 MGHDK, CDR2 SYGVNS. The CDR3 region is CASSDSLQSPSFF. DNA of the CDR3: TGTGCCAGCAGTGACAGCTTACAATCCCCATCGTTCTTC.

The chain joins TRBV6-6 to TRBJ2-1; TRBD1 might be the D (7 bases). Germline CDR1 MNHNY, CDR2 SVGAGI (reference sequence). The CDR3 loop spans 14 amino acids. V was shortened by 7 bases and J by 6 bases, with 16 bases between the two germline ends. This chain's CDR3 is CASTYNRGGNEQFF. The CDR3 bases are TGTGCCAGCACCTACAACAGGGGAGGCAATGAGCAGTTCTTC.

The rearrangement uses TRBV10-3 and TRBJ2-5; 10 nucleotides align to TRBD1. Germline values: CDR1 ENHRY, CDR2 SYGVKD. The CDR3 runs 18 residues. V gave up 4 bases and J gave up 5 bases; unmatched junction bases: 16. The CDR3 DNA follows: TGTGCCATCAGTGCCTCACCAGGACAGGGGGTGACTCCGGAGACCCAGTACTTC. Protein: CAISASPGQGVTPETQYF.

This chain joins TRBV19 and TRBJ1-4; 8 nucleotides align to TRBD1. V lost 3 bases, J lost 10 bases, and 13 bases stayed unmatched. The germline gives CDR1 LNHDA, CDR2 SQIVND (reference sequence). This CDR3 has 16 residues. CDR3 coding DNA: TGTGCCAGTAGTATTTACAGCAGGGGGCGCATAAGAAAACTGTTTTTT. Translation: CASSIYSRGRIRKLFF. Supplemented by reference TRBV19 and TRBJ1-4, the full variable domain reads DGGITQSPKYLFRKEGQNVTLSCEQNLNHDAMYWYRQDPGQGLRLIYYSQIVNDFQKGDIAEGYSVSREKKESFPLTVTSAQKNPTAFYLCASSIYSRGRIRKLFFGSGTQLSVL.

This clone was observed a handful of times. The chain is built from TRBV11-2 and TRBJ1-1; maybe TRBD1 (5 bases). This CDR3 has 16 residues. Germline V gives CDR1 SGHAT, CDR2 FQNNGV. Trimming removed 3 bases at V and 4 bases at J, with 18 bases between. The DNA for the CDR3 is TGTGCCAGCAGCTTTAGTAGGGACTCCGTCGGCACTGAAGCTTTCTTT. This translates into CASSFSRDSVGTEAFF.

A remark on this clone: The same CDR3 also results from other DNA sequences found in this sample. This chain uses TRBV24-1 with TRBJ1-2; D remains ambiguous. CDR1 is KGHDR and CDR2 is SFDVKD in the germline V gene. This CDR3 spans 11 amino acids. V lost 0 bases and J 5 bases, leaving 0 bases between the germline ends. This CDR3 reads CATSDLYGYTF. CDR3 DNA: TGTGCCACCAGTGATTTGTATGGCTACACCTTC.

The chain has TRBV19 and TRBJ2-1, with D unclear. CDR1 is LNHDA, CDR2 SQIVND, per germline (reference sequence). The length of the CDR3 is 15 residues. Trimming took 0 bases from V and 7 from J, leaving 13 bases between them. CDR3 loop: CASSIESAVGNEQFF. CDR3 sequence (DNA): TGTGCCAGTAGTATAGAGTCGGCGGTCGGTAATGAGCAGTTCTTC.

The V and J genes are TRBV2 and TRBJ1-2; the D gene is possibly TRBD1 (6 bases). The CDR3 contains 13 residues. Germline values: CDR1 SNHLY, CDR2 FYNNEI. The V and J ends lost 9 bases and 2 bases respectively, with 13 bases between them. The CDR3 region has the DNA TGTGCCAGTAAAGGCAGGGGAAACTATGGCTACACCTTC. This encodes CASKGRGNYGYTF.

V usage is TRBV30 and J usage is TRBJ1-3; a weak D match, TRBD1 (5 bases). The CDR3 loop spans 13 amino acids. With 5 bases removed from V and 1 base from J, the gap between germline ends came to 9 bases. In germline, CDR1 is GTSNPN, CDR2 SVGIG (reference sequence). The CDR3 region is CAWQQDSGNTIYF. CDR3 nucleotides: TGTGCCTGGCAACAGGATTCTGGAAACACCATATATTTT.

The J gene is TRBJ2-5, the V gene TRBV5-1; tentatively, D is TRBD1 or TRBD2 (5 bases each). The germline CDR1 and CDR2 sequences are SGHRS and YFSETQ. V lost 4 bases, J lost 0 bases, and 16 bases lay in between. The CDR3 runs to 16 residues. The CDR3 nucleotides are TGCGCCAGCAGCACCCTGAAAGGGACCAACCAAGAGACCCAGTACTTC. This translates into CASSTLKGTNQETQYF.

The chain links TRBV4-1 to TRBJ2-7; 9 bases are shared with TRBD2. Germline-derived CDR1 and CDR2 are MGHRA and YSYEKL. The trim removed 2 bases at V and 0 bases at J, leaving 5 bases unmatched. The CDR3 extends over 16 amino acids. The DNA for the CDR3 is TGCGCCAGCAGCCAAAGATTTAGCGGGAGCTCCTACGAGCAGTACTTC. Residues: CASSQRFSGSSYEQYF.

The rearrangement joins TRBV3-1 (or the pseudogene TRBV3-2) to TRBJ1-4; D is undetermined. The germline V gene encodes CDR1 LGHDT and CDR2 YNNKEL (reference sequence). The CDR3 sequence is 12 residues long. The ends were cut back, 0 bases at V and 8 bases at J, with 4 bases in the middle. The CDR3 DNA reads TGTGCCAGCAGCCAAGAGGGGGAAAAACTGTTTTTT. It specifies CASSQEGEKLFF.

This rearrangement joins TRBV4-1 to TRBJ1-5; 7 bases map to TRBD1. Looked up from germline, CDR1 is MGHRA and CDR2 is YSYEKL. CDR3 length: 14 residues. The V segment lost 2 bases and the J segment 7 bases; nucleotides outside the gene matches: 5. The CDR3 here is CASSQRTGSQPQHF. The CDR3 bases are TGCGCCAGCAGCCAACGGACAGGAAGCCAGCCCCAGCATTTT.